The rows below give T cell receptor beta chains drawn from one sample of a study of blood T cell repertoires in COVID-19. Using immunoSEQ multiplex PCR, the repertoire was profiled, and TCRdb retains in-frame clones only, with some absent. The sample lists 450,000 or so clones; about nine tenths were seen once. Sequences were obtained from PBMCs or T cells enriched from blood (not recorded which). Source of these receptors: a man between 18 and 35 years old who had recovered from COVID-19. CDR3s include the opening cysteine and the closing phenylalanine or tryptophan. The D gene is left open where the match is weak. Size is stated for part of the rows, as once, few or many counts, or as a class when the clone is expanded.

J,V,D,size,DNA,CDR3
TRBJ2-5,TRBV27,TRBD2,once,TGTGCCAGCAGGCCCGGTACCCCGGGGGGGCTGGAGACCCAGTACTTC,CASRPGTPGGLETQYF
TRBJ2-1,TRBV7-9,NA,NA,TGTGCCAGCACCGGAGTGGCTCTCAATGAGCAGTTCTTC,CASTGVALNEQFF
TRBJ1-2,TRBV6-5,NA,NA,TGTGCCAGCAGTATACAGGTTTCTAACTATGGCTACACCTTC,CASSIQVSNYGYTF
TRBJ2-7,TRBV3-1/TRBV3-2,TRBD2,NA,TGTGCCAGCAGCCAAACCCTTTTCCAGCGGGGTAACTCCTACGAGCAGTACTTC,CASSQTLFQRGNSYEQYF
TRBJ1-5,TRBV27,NA,once,TGTGCCAGCAGTAGGGGGGGAGGGACAAATCAGCCCCAGCATTTT,CASSRGGGTNQPQHF
TRBJ2-1,TRBV12-3/TRBV12-4,NA,NA,TGTGCCAGCAGAGTCGATGCTAGCGATGAGCAGTTCTTC,CASRVDASDEQFF
TRBJ1-3,TRBV7-2,NA,NA,TGTGCCAGCAGCTTATGGCAGGCTGGAAACACCATATATTTT,CASSLWQAGNTIYF
TRBJ2-3,TRBV6-1,TRBD2,NA,TGTGCCAGCAGTGAAGGTGGCGGGGGGGTATCAGATACGCAGTATTTT,CASSEGGGGVSDTQYF
TRBJ2-3,TRBV5-1,TRBD2,once,TGCGCCAGCAGCCATGGACTAGCGGGAGAAACAGATACGCAGTATTTT,CASSHGLAGETDTQYF
TRBJ2-5,TRBV11-2,NA,NA,TGTGCCAGCAGCATCAAAGAGACCCAGTACTTC,CASSIKETQYF
TRBJ1-3,TRBV9,NA,NA,TGTGCCAGCAGCGTGTCGACACCTACCCCTGGAAACACCATATATTTT,CASSVSTPTPGNTIYF
TRBJ1-1,TRBV5-1,NA,NA,TGCGCCAGCAGCTTACCACCGGGATTAGAAGCTTTCTTT,CASSLPPGLEAFF
TRBJ1-1,TRBV11-3,NA,NA,TGTGCCAGCAGCTTAGACCCGTCCTCAGCTTTCTTT,CASSLDPSSAFF
TRBJ2-2,TRBV19,NA,NA,TGTGCCAGTAGTATCCAGGCAGGGGCCGGGGAGCTGTTTTTT,CASSIQAGAGELFF
TRBJ1-6,TRBV11-3,NA,NA,TGTGCCAGCAGCTTAGGGGGGGTCGGTTCACCCCTCCACTTT,CASSLGGVGSPLHF
TRBJ1-3,TRBV18,NA,once,TGTGCCAGCTCACAGGGGCTGGGAAACACCATATATTTT,CASSQGLGNTIYF
TRBJ1-2,TRBV14,NA,NA,TGTGCCAGCAGCCGGCAAAATAACTATGGCTACACCTTC,CASSRQNNYGYTF
TRBJ2-1,TRBV3-1/TRBV3-2,NA,once,TGTGCCAGCAGCCTGAATAGCGGTTACTATGAGCAGTTCTTC,CASSLNSGYYEQFF
TRBJ1-5,TRBV21-1,NA,once,TGTGCCAGCAGCGTCCTGGGCAGGAGGGGACGGGGCAATCAGCCCCAGCATTTT,CASSVLGRRGRGNQPQHF
TRBJ1-1,TRBV3-1/TRBV3-2,TRBD1,NA,TGTGCCAGCAGCCAGGGACAGGGAGTGAACACTGAAGCTTTCTTT,CASSQGQGVNTEAFF
TRBJ1-6,TRBV10-3,NA,NA,TGTGCCGCTATGGATAATTCACCCCTCCACTTT,CAAMDNSPLHF
TRBJ1-2,TRBV30,NA,NA,TGTGCCTGGAGCCTTACGGAGCTCTATGGCTACACCTTC,CAWSLTELYGYTF
TRBJ1-2,TRBV5-4,NA,NA,TGTGCCAGCAGCTTGGCTAGTGTACGGGATTTCGGGGGCTACACCTTC,CASSLASVRDFGGYTF
TRBJ1-1,TRBV12-3/TRBV12-4,NA,NA,TGTGCCAGCAGCCAGAACACTGAAGCTTTCTTT,CASSQNTEAFF
TRBJ2-1,TRBV7-9,NA,NA,TGTGCCAGCAGCTTAGACAGGTCAGAGCAGTTCTTC,CASSLDRSEQFF
TRBJ2-7,TRBV10-2,NA,NA,TGCGCCAGCAGGATCGGAACAGTATCCTTCGAGCAGTACTTC,CASRIGTVSFEQYF
TRBJ2-5,TRBV3-1/TRBV3-2,NA,NA,TGTGCCAGCAGCCAAGGTGGCGGGCAACAGACCCAGTACTTC,CASSQGGGQQTQYF
TRBJ2-1,TRBV13,TRBD1,NA,TGTGCCAGCAGCTTAACAGGGGCTGGGGCCAATGAGCAGTTCTTC,CASSLTGAGANEQFF
TRBJ1-3,TRBV30,NA,NA,TGTGCCTGGAGGGAAAAACGGCGGGGTTTCGGAAACACCATATATTTT,CAWREKRRGFGNTIYF
TRBJ2-7,TRBV23-1,NA,NA,TGCGCCAGCAGTCGGGTCAAGGGGCCCTACTACGAGCAGTACTTC,CASSRVKGPYYEQYF
TRBJ2-7,TRBV27,TRBD1,NA,TGTGCCAGCAGTCGCCGGGACAGAGCCTACGAGCAGTACTTC,CASSRRDRAYEQYF
TRBJ1-3,TRBV3-1/TRBV3-2,TRBD1,NA,TGTGCCAGCAGCGAAGAGACAGGGTTCTCTGGAAACACCATATATTTT,CASSEETGFSGNTIYF
TRBJ1-2,TRBV5-6,TRBD1,NA,TGTGCCAGCAGCCCTGGGACAGGGAGGGTTAACTATGGCTACACCTTC,CASSPGTGRVNYGYTF
TRBJ2-7,TRBV5-1,NA,NA,TGCGCCAGCAGCTTGCGGTGGTTAAGCGAGCAGTACTTC,CASSLRWLSEQYF
TRBJ1-1,TRBV19,TRBD1,NA,TGTGCCAGTAGCAGACAGGGGGTGACCACTGAAGCTTTCTTT,CASSRQGVTTEAFF
TRBJ1-1,TRBV20-1,NA,once,TGCAGTGCCGGACAGAACACTGAAGCTTTCTTT,CSAGQNTEAFF
TRBJ2-1,TRBV19,TRBD2,NA,TGTGCCAGTAGTTCCACTAGCGGGAGTCTAAAGGAGCAGTTCTTC,CASSSTSGSLKEQFF
TRBJ2-2,TRBV4-1,NA,NA,TGCGCCAGCAGCCAAGAGGCAACAGGCATCACCGGGGAGCTGTTTTTT,CASSQEATGITGELFF
TRBJ2-7,TRBV29-1,TRBD1,NA,TGCAGCGGGGGACAGGGGGGCGAGCAGTACTTC,CSGGQGGEQYF
TRBJ1-6,TRBV27,NA,NA,TGTGCCAGCAGTCCCGCGGGGGGTTCACCCCTCCACTTT,CASSPAGGSPLHF
TRBJ1-5,TRBV7-9,NA,NA,TGTGCCAGCAGCCCAATTTGGGACACCCGGCCTCAGCCCCAGCATTTT,CASSPIWDTRPQPQHF
TRBJ2-7,TRBV9,TRBD1,NA,TGTGCCAGCAGCCCCAATCTCCCGGGACAGGGCTACTACGAGCAGTACTTC,CASSPNLPGQGYYEQYF
TRBJ1-4,TRBV4-1,NA,NA,TGCGCCAGCAGCCAATCAGTAGGGGTGGGTGAAAAACTGTTTTTT,CASSQSVGVGEKLFF
TRBJ1-2,TRBV30,TRBD1,NA,TGTGCCTGGAGCCCTCAGGGGGCTGGAGGCTACACCTTC,CAWSPQGAGGYTF
TRBJ2-7,TRBV4-1,NA,once,TGCGCCAGCAGCCAAGGAGTGGGCAGGGCAACCTACGAGCAGTACTTC,CASSQGVGRATYEQYF
TRBJ2-7,TRBV11-3,TRBD2,NA,TGTGCCAGCAGCTCGGGACTAGCGGGGGACGAGCAGTACTTC,CASSSGLAGDEQYF
TRBJ1-1,TRBV27,NA,NA,TGTGCCAGCAGTCCGGGTCAGGGGCGGACCACTGAAGCTTTCTTT,CASSPGQGRTTEAFF
TRBJ1-1,TRBV3-1/TRBV3-2,TRBD1,once,TGTGCCAGCAGCTACAGGGGGCGGGTTGAAGCTTTCTTT,CASSYRGRVEAFF
TRBJ1-2,TRBV18,NA,NA,TGTGCCAGCTCACAGTCCAGGGGACCCAACTATGGCTACACCTTC,CASSQSRGPNYGYTF
TRBJ2-3,TRBV14,TRBD2,NA,TGTGCCAGCAGCCCCGCCGGGAGCGGGAGGGCAGATACGCAGTATTTT,CASSPAGSGRADTQYF
TRBJ1-2,TRBV28,TRBD1,NA,TGTGCCAGCAGTGCCCGGACAGGTTTCTATGGCTACACCTTC,CASSARTGFYGYTF
TRBJ1-1,TRBV7-2,NA,NA,TGTGCCAGCAGCTACGTACCCTCCAGGAAGAACACTGAAGCTTTCTTT,CASSYVPSRKNTEAFF
TRBJ1-4,TRBV20-1,NA,NA,TGCAGTGCTAGTGGCGGGCTTAATGAAAAACTGTTTTTT,CSASGGLNEKLFF